Presented here are 2 T cell receptor beta chains from one specimen sequenced in a study of CD8 T cells in Susac syndrome. RNA, at roughly 0.45 to 1 ug, was reverse transcribed with random hexamers. TCRdb itself ran the immunoSEQ multiplex PCR reads through MiXCR, one entry per CDR3 protein. The table has a few hundred thousand distinct CDR3 sequences, about 88% seen once. Sample: CD8+ T cells from PBMCs. The source is a human donor with multiple sclerosis.

CDR3 nucleotide sequence: TGCAGTGCCAGGGACAGGGGCAGCTCCTACGAGCAGTACTTC. Translation: CSARDRGSSYEQYF. The rearrangement links TRBV20-1 to TRBJ2-7; 10 positions match TRBD1. The germline gives CDR1 DFQATT, CDR2 SNEGSKA (reference sequence). This CDR3 has 14 amino acids. Trimming cost V 6 bases and J 0 bases; bases outside gene matches: 5.

This chain uses TRBV20-1 with TRBJ1-2; D remains ambiguous. Germline CDR1 reads DFQATT; CDR2 reads SNEGSKA (reference sequence). Between the trimmed V and J ends, which lost 5 bases and 4 bases, there was a span of 17 bases. CDR3 length equals 14 residues. The CDR3 here is CSALRALHVYGYTF. The CDR3 region has the DNA TGCAGTGCTCTCCGGGCCCTTCATGTCTATGGCTACACCTTC.